This TCR beta chain was sequenced during a study of OX40 agonist ivuxolimab in advanced cancers. The overall study: With ivuxolimab, an agonistic anti-OX40 (CD134) antibody, patients were treated.

The length of the CDR3 is 15 residues. Germline trimming cut 5 bases from V and 6 bases from J; bases unmatched to any gene: 11. CDR1 is SGHVS, CDR2 FQNEAQ, per germline. Generated by immunoSEQ multiplex PCR, the TCRdb table keeps only in-frame clones and is missing some. The sample has tens of thousands of clones; 88% are singletons. In its sample, this clone was seen a few times. The receptor was isolated from an adult with an advanced solid tumor such as melanoma, head and neck, liver or kidney cancer. The input for sequencing was CD4+ or CD8+ T cells sorted from blood, taken in a trial of the OX40 agonist ivuxolimab. This chain joins TRBV7-8 and TRBJ2-3, with TRBD1 matching over 7 bases. The CDR3 here is CASSRQGHGEDTQYF. CDR3 in DNA: TGTGCCAGCAGCCGACAGGGACACGGAGAGGATACGCAGTATTTT.